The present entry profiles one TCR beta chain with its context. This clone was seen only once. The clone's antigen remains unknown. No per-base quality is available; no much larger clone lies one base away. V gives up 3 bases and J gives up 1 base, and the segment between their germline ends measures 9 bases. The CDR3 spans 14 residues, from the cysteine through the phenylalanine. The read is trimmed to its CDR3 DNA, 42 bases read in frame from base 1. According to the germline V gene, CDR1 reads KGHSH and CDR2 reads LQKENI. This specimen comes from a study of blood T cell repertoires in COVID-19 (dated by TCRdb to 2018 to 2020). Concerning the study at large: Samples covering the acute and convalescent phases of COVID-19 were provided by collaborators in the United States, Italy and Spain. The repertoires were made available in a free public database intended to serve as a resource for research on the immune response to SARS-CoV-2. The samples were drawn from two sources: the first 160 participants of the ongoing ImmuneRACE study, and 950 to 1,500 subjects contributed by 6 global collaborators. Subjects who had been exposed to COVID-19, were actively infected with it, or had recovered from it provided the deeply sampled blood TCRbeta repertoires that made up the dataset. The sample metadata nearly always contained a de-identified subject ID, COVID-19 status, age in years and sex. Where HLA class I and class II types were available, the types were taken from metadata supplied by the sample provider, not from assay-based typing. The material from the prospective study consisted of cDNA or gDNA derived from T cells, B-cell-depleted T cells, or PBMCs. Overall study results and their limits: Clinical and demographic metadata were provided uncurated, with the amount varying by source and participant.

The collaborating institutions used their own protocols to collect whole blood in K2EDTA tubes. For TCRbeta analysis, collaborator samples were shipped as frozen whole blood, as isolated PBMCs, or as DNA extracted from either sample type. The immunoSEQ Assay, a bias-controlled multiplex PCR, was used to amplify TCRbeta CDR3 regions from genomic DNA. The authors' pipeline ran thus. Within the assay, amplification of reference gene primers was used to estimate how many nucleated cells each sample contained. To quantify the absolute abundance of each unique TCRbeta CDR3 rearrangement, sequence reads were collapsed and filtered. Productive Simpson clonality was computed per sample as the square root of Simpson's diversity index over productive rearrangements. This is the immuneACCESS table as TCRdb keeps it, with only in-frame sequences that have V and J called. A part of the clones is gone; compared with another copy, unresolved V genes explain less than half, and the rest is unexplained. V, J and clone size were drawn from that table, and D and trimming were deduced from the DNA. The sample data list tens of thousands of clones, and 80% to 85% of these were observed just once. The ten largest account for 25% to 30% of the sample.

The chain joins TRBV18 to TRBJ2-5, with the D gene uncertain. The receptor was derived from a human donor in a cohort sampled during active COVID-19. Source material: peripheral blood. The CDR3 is CASSPPVTQETQYF. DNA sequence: TGTGCCAGCTCACCCCCGGTAACCCAAGAGACCCAGTACTTC. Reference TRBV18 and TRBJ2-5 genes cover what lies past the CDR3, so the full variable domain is NAGVMQNPRHLVRRRGQEARLRCSPMKGHSHVYWYRQLPEEGLKFMVYLQKENIIDESGMPKERFSAEFPKEGPSILRIQQVVRGDSAAYFCASSPPVTQETQYFGPGTRLLVL.